This note documents a single T cell receptor beta chain sequence. The antigen remains unidentified. The data originate from a study of shared clonotypes between healthy human individuals. The authors ran the assay at deep level. The table came from immunoSEQ multiplex PCR; TCRdb's copy has only in-frame clones and leaves some out. The sample contains under 1,100,000 clones, around 78% of which appear only once. The germline gives CDR1 MGHRA, CDR2 YSYEKL. The CDR3 contains 15 residues. With 2 bases removed from V and 0 bases from J, the gap between germline ends came to 8 bases. Study results and caveats: Approximately 5% was the fraction of naive CD4 clonotypes found shared across several donors.

The sequence was obtained from a man aged 18 to 29 in good health. Some clones in this sample may be carry-over from other donors' samples. Specimen: memory CD4+ T cells from PBMCs. Regarding subset: CD45RA-negative fraction. This chain uses TRBV4-1 with TRBJ1-3; no clear D gene. CDR3 loop: CASSQQFYSGNTIYF. DNA for the CDR3: TGCGCCAGCAGCCAACAATTCTACTCTGGAAACACCATATATTTT.